Listed below are T cell receptor beta chains from one sample, sequenced in a study of blood T cells in healthy people across ages. In TCRdb, the 5' RACE reads were re-called with MiXCR into one record per CDR3 protein. Among about 1.4 million distinct CDR3 sequences, around 55% were seen once, and the ten largest hold roughly 6.3%. Sequences were obtained from blood. These receptors were taken from a man aged 18 to 35 in good health. The CDR3 runs from the conserved cysteine through the conserved F or W. The D gene is left open where the match is weak. Not all rows give a size; the values are once, few, many and, for expanded clones, a class.

j_call,v_call,clone_size,d_call,cdr3_nt,cdr3_aa
TRBJ2-2,TRBV6-4,.,TRBD2,TGTGCCAGCAGTGACTCTGGGGTAGCGGGAGACACCGGGGAGCTGTTTTTT,CASSDSGVAGDTGELFF
TRBJ2-1,TRBV20-1,few,.,TGCAGTGCTAGGCCGGACAGCCCCAATGAGCAGTTCTTC,CSARPDSPNEQFF
TRBJ2-2,TRBV12-3/TRBV12-4,.,TRBD2,TGTGCCAGCAGTCAACTAGCGTTCACCGGGGAGCTGTTTTTT,CASSQLAFTGELFF
TRBJ2-7,TRBV10-3,.,TRBD1,TGTGCCATCAGACGAGGACAGGGGCCTACCTGCGAGCAGTACTTC,CAIRRGQGPTCEQYF
TRBJ2-5,TRBV6-6,.,.,TGTGCCAGCAGCCCAGGGCCACGGCAAGAGACCCAGTACTTC,CASSPGPRQETQYF
TRBJ2-7,TRBV11-2,.,.,TGTGCCAGCAGCTTAGGGGGAGCGGAGGGCTACGAGCAGTACTTC,CASSLGGAEGYEQYF
TRBJ1-6,TRBV20-1,.,TRBD1,TGCAGTGCAGACAACAGGGGGCGGAAGAGTGGAGTATCCTCACCCCTCCACTTT,CSADNRGRKSGVSSPLHF
TRBJ2-3,TRBV2,.,.,TGTGCCAGCACTAGGGAGTCCGATACGCAGTATTTT,CASTRESDTQYF
TRBJ2-7,TRBV20-1,few,TRBD1,TGCAGTGCTCGATCCGGGACAGTTACCTACGAGCAGTACTTC,CSARSGTVTYEQYF
TRBJ2-4,TRBV6-6,few,.,TGTGCCAGCAGTTACGGTTCGTTGACAGGCAAAAACATTCAGTACTTC,CASSYGSLTGKNIQYF
TRBJ2-1,TRBV7-2,.,TRBD2,TGTGCCAGCACCAAATTAGCGGGGACCTACAATGAGCAGTTCTTC,CASTKLAGTYNEQFF
TRBJ2-3,TRBV3-1,.,TRBD1,TGTGCCAGCAGCCAAGATCCCGGGACAGGGACAGATACGCAGTATTTT,CASSQDPGTGTDTQYF
TRBJ2-4,TRBV11-2,once,TRBD1,TGTGCCAGCAGTCGGCGGGGGGACAGGGGAAACATTCAGTACTTC,CASSRRGDRGNIQYF
TRBJ1-5,TRBV20-1,few,.,TGCAGTGCCGAGGACCCTGATGGACAGCCCCAGCATTTT,CSAEDPDGQPQHF
TRBJ2-7,TRBV6-5,few,.,TGTGCCAGCAGTTACTCGAATTCGATCTACGAGCAGTACTTC,CASSYSNSIYEQYF
TRBJ1-3,TRBV21-1,.,.,TGTGCCAGCAGCAAAGCCGGAGAGTGCTCTGGAAACACCATATATTTT,CASSKAGECSGNTIYF
TRBJ2-2,TRBV5-1,.,.,TGCGCCAGCAGACTCGGGAACAGGGTTGTCACCGGGGAGCTGTTTTTT,CASRLGNRVVTGELFF
TRBJ2-1,TRBV4-1,few,TRBD2,TGCGCCAGCAGCCAAGGGGTCCTAGCGGGAGGTAACTACAATGAGCAGTTCTTC,CASSQGVLAGGNYNEQFF
TRBJ2-7,TRBV12-3/TRBV12-4,.,.,TGTGCCAGCACCGGAGCGGGCGCCTACGAGCAGTACTTC,CASTGAGAYEQYF
TRBJ1-6,TRBV6-5,.,.,TGTGCCAGCAAGTTTGTGGGATTAGGTAGTTCACCCCTCCACTTT,CASKFVGLGSSPLHF
TRBJ1-1,TRBV20-1,.,.,TGCAGTGCTCGGAACCTGGACTCGGACACTGAAGCTTTCTTT,CSARNLDSDTEAFF
TRBJ2-1,TRBV29-1,.,TRBD2,TGCAGCGTTGCCCACGGGCTAGCGGTCTACAATGAGCAGTTCTTC,CSVAHGLAVYNEQFF
TRBJ1-2,TRBV27,.,.,TGTGCCAGCAGTTTACAGGTTAACTATGGCTACACCTTC,CASSLQVNYGYTF
TRBJ2-3,TRBV4-1,.,TRBD2,TGCGCCAGCAGCCTCCGAGAGCGGGGGGGCACAGATACGCAGTATTTT,CASSLRERGGTDTQYF
TRBJ2-1,TRBV15,few,.,TGTGCCACCAGCAGAGATCAAGGGCAGAACAATGAGCAGTTCTTC,CATSRDQGQNNEQFF
TRBJ2-7,TRBV11-2,.,.,TGTGCCAGCAGCATCCCCTCCTACGAGCAGTACTTC,CASSIPSYEQYF
TRBJ1-2,TRBV12-3/TRBV12-4,.,.,TGTGCCAGCACAATACAGGAGACCTATGGCTACACCTTC,CASTIQETYGYTF
TRBJ2-4,TRBV20-1,.,TRBD2,TGCAGTGCTAGTTGGCTAGCGGGGGGGCTGGGAAACATTCAGTACTTC,CSASWLAGGLGNIQYF
TRBJ2-2,TRBV11-2,.,.,TGTGCCAGCAGCTTAGACGGCCTAGCTGTGGGAAACACCGGGGAGCTGTTTTTT,CASSLDGLAVGNTGELFF
TRBJ2-7,TRBV10-3,.,.,TGTGCCATCAGAAAACCGGGACAAAAAGCAAATTCAACCTACGAGCAGTACTTC,CAIRKPGQKANSTYEQYF
TRBJ1-1,TRBV5-1,.,.,TGCGCCAGCAGCTTCGTGTCTTATCAGGGGATCACTGAAGCTTTCTTT,CASSFVSYQGITEAFF
TRBJ1-6,TRBV20-1,.,TRBD1,TGCAGTGCTAGGGATATGGGACAGGGTGATAATTCACCCCTCCACTTT,CSARDMGQGDNSPLHF
TRBJ1-1,TRBV15,.,.,TGTGCCACCAGCAGATCGAGGGACATCAGTGAAGCTTTCTTT,CATSRSRDISEAFF
TRBJ1-6,TRBV2,.,.,TGTGCCAGCATGGTCAGGGATAGCTATAATTCACCCCTCCACTTT,CASMVRDSYNSPLHF
TRBJ2-7,TRBV7-9,.,.,TGTGCCAGCAGCTTACCTCAGGTGGGGGAGCAGTACTTC,CASSLPQVGEQYF
TRBJ1-1,TRBV20-1,.,.,TGCAGTGCTGACCACGACAGACCGACGGGTGAAGCTTTCTTT,CSADHDRPTGEAFF
TRBJ2-4,TRBV4-1,.,TRBD2,TGCGCCAGCAGCCAAGAAGAAAGGTGGATAGCGGGAGACAGGGCCAAAAACATTCAGTACTTC,CASSQEERWIAGDRAKNIQYF
TRBJ1-3,TRBV3-1,.,.,TGTGCCAGCAGCCAAGGTTCCCCCGAGGAAAACACCATATATTTT,CASSQGSPEENTIYF
TRBJ1-6,TRBV20-1,.,.,TGCAGTGCCCGACCCCGGGTCACAAATTCACCCCTCCACTTT,CSARPRVTNSPLHF
TRBJ1-5,TRBV7-4,.,.,TGTGCCAGCAGCCCACCGAAGGGGGACACCTGTTTTAGCAATCAGCCCCAGCATTTT,CASSPPKGDTCFSNQPQHF
TRBJ1-2,TRBV4-1,many,TRBD1,TGCGCCAGCAGCACACAGGGGAACTATGGCTACACCTTC,CASSTQGNYGYTF
TRBJ1-6,TRBV11-2,few,.,TGTGCCAGCAGCTTACTTGTAGCCTCAGGGTCACCCCTCCACTTT,CASSLLVASGSPLHF
TRBJ1-4,TRBV5-1,.,.,TGCGCCAGCAGCTTTGGGGGCCAAGGAACTAATGAAAAACTGTTTTTT,CASSFGGQGTNEKLFF
TRBJ2-1,TRBV4-1,.,.,TGCGCCAGCAGCCAGACTATAGTATCCTACAATGAGCAGTTCTTC,CASSQTIVSYNEQFF
TRBJ1-2,TRBV3-1,.,TRBD1,TGTGCCAGCAGCCAAGATGGGACAGCCTATGGCTACACCTTC,CASSQDGTAYGYTF
TRBJ1-1,TRBV4-3,.,.,TGCGCCAGCAGCCTAGTCGGGACACAGAACACTGAAGCTTTCTTT,CASSLVGTQNTEAFF
TRBJ2-7,TRBV4-3,few,TRBD1,TGCGCCAGCAGCCAAGGGGTGGGACAGAAAGTTTCCTACGAGCAGTACTTC,CASSQGVGQKVSYEQYF
TRBJ1-2,TRBV10-2,few,.,TGCGCCAGCAGTGAGCACGGTATCTATGGCTACACCTTC,CASSEHGIYGYTF
TRBJ2-7,TRBV27,.,TRBD1,TGTGCCAGCAGTACCCGGACAGGGGGAACCCACGAGCAGTACTTC,CASSTRTGGTHEQYF
TRBJ2-7,TRBV5-1,.,.,TGCGCCAGCAGGCCGACGGCTGGACGGGTCAACTACGAGCAGTACTTC,CASRPTAGRVNYEQYF
TRBJ1-1,TRBV10-3,.,.,TGTGCCATCAGTGAGTCAATACCAAAGGTGGCTGAAGCTTTCTTT,CAISESIPKVAEAFF
TRBJ1-2,TRBV25-1,.,.,TGTGCCAGCAGTGAGGAAAGCCTCGCCCTTTATGGCTACACCTTC,CASSEESLALYGYTF
TRBJ2-5,TRBV7-2,.,TRBD1,TGTGCCAGCAGCTATCGGGACAGGGGAGAGACCCAGTACTTC,CASSYRDRGETQYF
TRBJ1-1,TRBV4-1,.,.,TGCGCCAGCAGCCAAGCAACGGGCGACACTGAAGCTTTCTTT,CASSQATGDTEAFF
TRBJ2-7,TRBV6-2/TRBV6-3,.,.,TGTGCCAGCAGTGAGGACACGAACTACGAGCAGTACTTC,CASSEDTNYEQYF
TRBJ2-3,TRBV18,.,TRBD2,TGTGCCAGCCCACGGGGGGGCAAAGATACGCAGTATTTT,CASPRGGKDTQYF
TRBJ2-1,TRBV12-3/TRBV12-4,.,TRBD2,TGTGCCAGCAGCTTATTGCTAGCGGGAGGGCCGGGGGAGCAGTTCTTC,CASSLLLAGGPGEQFF